The clone carrying this T cell receptor (beta chain) came up once. Its antigen is unidentified. V lost 5 bases and J lost 9; bases outside the gene matches: 9. Germline-derived CDR1 and CDR2 are SGHRS and YFSETQ. The CDR3 runs to 13 residues. TCRdb analysed the reads with MiXCR anew, one entry per CDR3 protein. The sample has a few hundred thousand distinct CDR3 sequences; 25% to 30% are singletons. This entry belongs to a study of T cell repertoires in cytomegalovirus infection. Study-wide background: Public TCR beta signatures marked donors with CMV infection and the matching HLA.

Study findings and constraints: Predominance within the ex vivo response was attributable to HLA-C-restricted CMV-specific TCR beta clonotypes. Based on cumulative public TCR beta family frequency, carriers of CMV plus the relevant HLA were identified.

This clonotype was sampled from a human donor in good health (CMV status not recorded). Some clones in this sample may be carry-over from other donors' samples. The chain joins TRBV5-1 to TRBJ1-2, with 8 bases aligning to TRBD1. The material sequenced was cultured PBMCs, taken from culture after CMV antigen stimulation. In DNA form, the CDR3 reads TGCGCCAGCAGTGCTGGACAGGGAAGCAGCTACACCTTC. It yields the protein CASSAGQGSSYTF.